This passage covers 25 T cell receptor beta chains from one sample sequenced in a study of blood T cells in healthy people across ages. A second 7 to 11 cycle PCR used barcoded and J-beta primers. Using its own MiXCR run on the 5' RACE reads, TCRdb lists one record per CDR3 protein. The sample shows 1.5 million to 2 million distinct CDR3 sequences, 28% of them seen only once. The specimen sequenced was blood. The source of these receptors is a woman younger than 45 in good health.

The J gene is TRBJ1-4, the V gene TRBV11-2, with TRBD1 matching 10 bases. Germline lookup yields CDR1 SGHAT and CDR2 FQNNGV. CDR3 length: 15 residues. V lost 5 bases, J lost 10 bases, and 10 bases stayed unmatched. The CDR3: CASSEIRDRGGKLFF. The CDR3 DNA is TGTGCCAGCAGCGAGATCCGGGACAGGGGCGGAAAACTGTTTTTT.

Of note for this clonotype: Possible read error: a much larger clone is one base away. The CDR3 coding sequence is TGTGCCAGCAGCTTAGCGGGGGATGCCTCCTACGAGCAGTTCTTC. Translating gives CASSLAGDASYEQFF. The chain links TRBV7-9 to TRBJ2-1; either TRBD1 or TRBD2 may fit D (5 bases each). This CDR3 is built from 15 residues. The V end lost 0 bases, the J end lost 10 bases, and 16 bases lay between the germline ends. Germline loops: CDR1 SEHNR, CDR2 FQNEAQ (reference sequence). Full variable domain (missing parts from reference TRBV7-9 and TRBJ2-1): DTGVSQNPRHKITKRGQNVTFRCDPISEHNRLYWYRQTLGQGPEFLTYFQNEAQLEKSRLLSDRFSAERPKGSFSTLEIQRTEQGDSAMYLCASSLAGDASYEQFFGPGTRLTVL.

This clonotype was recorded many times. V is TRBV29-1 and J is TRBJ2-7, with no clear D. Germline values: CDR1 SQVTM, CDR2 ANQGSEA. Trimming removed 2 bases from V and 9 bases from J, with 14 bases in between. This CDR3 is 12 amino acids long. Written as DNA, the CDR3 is TGCAGCGTTGAATCCCGCGGATTCGGGCAGTACTTC. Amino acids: CSVESRGFGQYF.

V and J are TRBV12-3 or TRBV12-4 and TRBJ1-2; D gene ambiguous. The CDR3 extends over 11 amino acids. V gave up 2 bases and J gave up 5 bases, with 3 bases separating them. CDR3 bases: TGTGCCAGCAGTTTAATGTATGGCTACACCTTC. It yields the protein CASSLMYGYTF.

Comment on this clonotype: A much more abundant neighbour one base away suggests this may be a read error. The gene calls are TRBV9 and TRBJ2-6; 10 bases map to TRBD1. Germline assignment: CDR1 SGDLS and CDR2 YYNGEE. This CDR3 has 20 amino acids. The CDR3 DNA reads TGTGCCAGCAGCAGACGGGACAGGGGTGGTCGTGCCTCTGGGGCCGACGTCCTGACTTTC. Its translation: CASSRRDRGGRASGADVLTF.

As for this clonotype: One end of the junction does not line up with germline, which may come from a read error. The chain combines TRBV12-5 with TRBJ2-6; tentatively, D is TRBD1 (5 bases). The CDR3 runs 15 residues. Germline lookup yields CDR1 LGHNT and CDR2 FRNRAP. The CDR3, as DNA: TGTGCTAGTGGTCCCGCCCTCTCTGGGGCCAACGTCCCGACTTTC. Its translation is CASGPALSGANVPTF.

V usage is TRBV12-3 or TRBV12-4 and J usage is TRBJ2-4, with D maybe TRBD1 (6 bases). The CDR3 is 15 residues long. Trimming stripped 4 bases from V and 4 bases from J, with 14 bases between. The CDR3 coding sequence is TGTGCCAGCAGTTCGCAAGACAGGATTAAAAACATTCAGTACTTC. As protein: CASSSQDRIKNIQYF.

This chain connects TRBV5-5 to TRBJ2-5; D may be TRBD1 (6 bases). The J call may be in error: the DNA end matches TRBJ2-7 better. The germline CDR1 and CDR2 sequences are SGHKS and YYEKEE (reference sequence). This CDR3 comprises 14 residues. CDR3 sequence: CASSFRDNNNEQYF. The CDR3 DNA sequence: TGTGCCAGCAGCTTTCGGGACAATAACAACGAGCAGTACTTC.

DNA for the CDR3: TGCGCCAGCAGCCAAACAGGACAGGGATACGGAAAACTGTTTTTT. It encodes CASSQTGQGYGKLFF. This chain connects TRBV4-1 to TRBJ1-4, with 8 nucleotides matching TRBD1. Germline V gene data show CDR1 as MGHRA and CDR2 as YSYEKL. CDR3 length: 15 amino acids. After removal of 2 bases from V and 10 bases from J, the junction contained 9 bases not matched to a gene.

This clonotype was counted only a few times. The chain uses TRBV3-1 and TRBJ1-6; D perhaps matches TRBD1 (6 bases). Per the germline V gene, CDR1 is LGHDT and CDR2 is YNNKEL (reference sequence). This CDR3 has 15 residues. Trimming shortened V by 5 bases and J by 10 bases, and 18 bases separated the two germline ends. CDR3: CASSGEGGGWSPLHF. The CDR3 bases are TGTGCCAGCAGCGGCGAGGGCGGGGGCTGGTCACCCCTCCACTTT. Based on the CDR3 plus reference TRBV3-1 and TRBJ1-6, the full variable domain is DTAVSQTPKYLVTQMGNDKSIKCEQNLGHDTMYWYKQDSKKFLKIMFSYNNKELIINETVPNRFSPKSPDKAHLNLHINSLELGDSAVYFCASSGEGGGWSPLHFGNGTRLTVT.

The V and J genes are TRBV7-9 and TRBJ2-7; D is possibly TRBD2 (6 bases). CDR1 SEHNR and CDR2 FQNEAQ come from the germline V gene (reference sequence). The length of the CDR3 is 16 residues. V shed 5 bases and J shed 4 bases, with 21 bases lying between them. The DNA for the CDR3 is TGTGCCAGCAGCCCTAGCCCTGCCAGGAGGGGTTACGAGCAGTACTTC. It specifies CASSPSPARRGYEQYF.

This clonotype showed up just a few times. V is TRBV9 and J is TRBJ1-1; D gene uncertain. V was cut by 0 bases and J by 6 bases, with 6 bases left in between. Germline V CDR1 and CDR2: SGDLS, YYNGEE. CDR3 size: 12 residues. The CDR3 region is CASSVDGPEAFF. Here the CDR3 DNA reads TGTGCCAGCAGCGTAGATGGTCCTGAAGCTTTCTTT.

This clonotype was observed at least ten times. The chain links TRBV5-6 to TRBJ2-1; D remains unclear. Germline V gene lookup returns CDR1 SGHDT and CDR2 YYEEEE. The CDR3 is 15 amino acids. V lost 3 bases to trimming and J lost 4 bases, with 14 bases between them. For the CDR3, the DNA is TGTGCCAGCAGCTCCCACCTGGTCGGATACAATGAGCAGTTCTTC. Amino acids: CASSSHLVGYNEQFF. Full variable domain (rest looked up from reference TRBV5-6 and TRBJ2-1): DAGVTQSPTHLIKTRGQQVTLRCSPKSGHDTVSWYQQALGQGPQFIFQYYEEEERQRGNFPDRFSGHQFPNYSSELNVNALLLGDSALYLCASSSHLVGYNEQFFGPGTRLTVL.

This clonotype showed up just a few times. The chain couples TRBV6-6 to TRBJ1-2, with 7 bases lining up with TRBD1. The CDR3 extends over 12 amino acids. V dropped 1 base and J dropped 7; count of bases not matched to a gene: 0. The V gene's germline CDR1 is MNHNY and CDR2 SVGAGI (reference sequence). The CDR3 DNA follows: TGTGCCAGCAGTTACTGGACAGGTGGCTACACCTTC. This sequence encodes CASSYWTGGYTF.

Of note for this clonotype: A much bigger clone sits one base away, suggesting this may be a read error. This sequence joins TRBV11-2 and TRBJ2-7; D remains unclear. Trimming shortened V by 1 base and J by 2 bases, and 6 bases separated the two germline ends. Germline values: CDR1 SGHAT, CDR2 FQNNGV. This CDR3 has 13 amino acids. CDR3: CASSLACAYEQYF. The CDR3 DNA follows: TGTGCCAGCAGCTTAGCCTGCGCCTACGAGCAGTACTTC.

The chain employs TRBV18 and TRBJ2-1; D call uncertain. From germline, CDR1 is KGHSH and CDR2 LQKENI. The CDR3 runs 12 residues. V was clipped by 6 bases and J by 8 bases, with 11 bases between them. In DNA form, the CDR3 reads TGTGCCAGCTCCCTAAGGGATGATGAGCAGTTCTTC. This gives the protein CASSLRDDEQFF.

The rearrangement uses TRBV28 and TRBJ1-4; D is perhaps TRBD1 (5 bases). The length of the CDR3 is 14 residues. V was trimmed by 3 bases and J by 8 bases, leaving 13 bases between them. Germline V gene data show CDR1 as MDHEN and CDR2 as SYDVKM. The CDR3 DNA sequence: TGTGCCAGCAGTTTTTCCGGGACTGGCGAAAAACTGTTTTTT. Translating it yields CASSFSGTGEKLFF.

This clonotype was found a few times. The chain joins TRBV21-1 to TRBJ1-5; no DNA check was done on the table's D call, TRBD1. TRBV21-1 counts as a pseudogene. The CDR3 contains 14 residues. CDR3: CARPTGHENQPQHF. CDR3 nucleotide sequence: TGTGCCAGACCAACAGGGCATGAAAATCAGCCCCAGCATTTT.

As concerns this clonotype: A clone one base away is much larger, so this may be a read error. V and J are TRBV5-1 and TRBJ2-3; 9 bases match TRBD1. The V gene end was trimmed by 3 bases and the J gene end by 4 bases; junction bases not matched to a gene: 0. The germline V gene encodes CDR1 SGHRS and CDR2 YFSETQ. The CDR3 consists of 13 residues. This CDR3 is CASSWTGADTQYF. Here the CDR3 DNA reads TGCGCCAGCAGCTGGACAGGGGCAGATACGCAGTATTTT.

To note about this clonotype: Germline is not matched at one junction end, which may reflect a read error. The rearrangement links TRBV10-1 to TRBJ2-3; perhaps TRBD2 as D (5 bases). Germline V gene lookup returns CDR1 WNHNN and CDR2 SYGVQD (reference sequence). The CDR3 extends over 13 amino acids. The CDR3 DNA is TGCGCCAGCAGTCCAGCTAGCACAAATACGCAGTATTTT. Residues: CASSPASTNTQYF.

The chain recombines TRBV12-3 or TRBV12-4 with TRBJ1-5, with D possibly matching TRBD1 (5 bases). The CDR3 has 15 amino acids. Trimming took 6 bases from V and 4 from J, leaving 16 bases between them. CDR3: CASRGQSLNNQPQHF. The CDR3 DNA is TGTGCCAGCAGAGGACAATCCCTTAATAATCAGCCCCAGCATTTT.

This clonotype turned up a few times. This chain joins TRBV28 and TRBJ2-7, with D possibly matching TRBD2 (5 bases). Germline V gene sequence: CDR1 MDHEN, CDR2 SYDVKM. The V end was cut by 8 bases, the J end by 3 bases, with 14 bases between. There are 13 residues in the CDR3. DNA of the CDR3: TGTGCCAGCGCTGCGTTCGGGGTCTACGAGCAGTACTTC. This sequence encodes CASAAFGVYEQYF.

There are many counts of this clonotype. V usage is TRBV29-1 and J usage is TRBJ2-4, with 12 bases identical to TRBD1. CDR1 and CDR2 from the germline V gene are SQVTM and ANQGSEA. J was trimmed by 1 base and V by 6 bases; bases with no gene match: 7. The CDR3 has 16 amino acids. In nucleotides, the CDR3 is TGCAGCGTCAGGGACAGGGGGCGCGGGGCCAAAAACATTCAGTACTTC. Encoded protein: CSVRDRGRGAKNIQYF.

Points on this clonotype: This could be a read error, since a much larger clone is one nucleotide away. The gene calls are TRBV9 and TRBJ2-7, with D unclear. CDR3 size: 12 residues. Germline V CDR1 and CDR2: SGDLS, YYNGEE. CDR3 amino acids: CAKPASSHEQYF. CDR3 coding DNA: TGTGCCAAACCAGCGTCCTCCCACGAGCAGTACTTC.

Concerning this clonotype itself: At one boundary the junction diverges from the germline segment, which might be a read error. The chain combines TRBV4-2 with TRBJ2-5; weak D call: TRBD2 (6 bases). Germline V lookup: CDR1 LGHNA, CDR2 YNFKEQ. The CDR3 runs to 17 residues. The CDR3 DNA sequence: TGTGCCGGCAGCCAAGAAGAGGTTGGGACGGGACTGAGGACCCAGTACTTC. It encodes CAGSQEEVGTGLRTQYF.